This TCR beta chain was sequenced in a study of response to subunit inactivated influenza vaccine. Trimming shortened V by 6 bases and J by 16 bases, and 16 bases separated the two germline ends. CDR1 is SEHNR, CDR2 FQNEAQ, per germline (reference sequence). The CDR3 is 11 amino acids. TCRdb reanalysed the RT-PCR reads using MiXCR and keeps one entry per CDR3 protein. Of 860,000 or so distinct CDR3 sequences listed, approximately 21% are singletons. This clonotype was observed a handful of times. The TCR originated in a man in his fifties who received an inactivated influenza vaccine. The chain links TRBV7-9 to TRBJ2-1; tentative D call: TRBD1 (7 bases). The source material was PBMCs from blood, sampled roughly 5 days after vaccination. CDR3 in DNA: TGTGCCAGCAGTTCGCGGGACAGATTCTTCTTC. It codes for CASSSRDRFFF.